This T cell receptor beta chain was captured in a study of blood T cell repertoires in COVID-19. About the research overall: T cells, B-cell-depleted T cells, or PBMCs provided the cDNA or gDNA that served as material.

Assay used: immunoSEQ multiplex PCR; TCRdb lists only in-frame clones, some missing. The table includes 300,000 to 400,000 clones, about 90% detected once. The CDR3 sequence is 14 residues long. The V and J ends lost 1 base and 4 bases respectively, with 10 bases between them. Germline V gene lookup returns CDR1 SGHAT and CDR2 FQNNGV. In assigning cohorts, the study relied on participant-reported clinical history. This clone came up once. The sequenced material came from PBMCs or T cells enriched from blood (not recorded which). V and J are TRBV11-2 and TRBJ2-5, with a tentative D call TRBD2 (7 bases). The clonotype comes from a man aged 30-40 years who had recovered from COVID-19. As DNA, the CDR3 is TGTGCCAGCAGCTTAGTTGCGGGGGCAGAGACCCAGTACTTC. Its protein is CASSLVAGAETQYF.